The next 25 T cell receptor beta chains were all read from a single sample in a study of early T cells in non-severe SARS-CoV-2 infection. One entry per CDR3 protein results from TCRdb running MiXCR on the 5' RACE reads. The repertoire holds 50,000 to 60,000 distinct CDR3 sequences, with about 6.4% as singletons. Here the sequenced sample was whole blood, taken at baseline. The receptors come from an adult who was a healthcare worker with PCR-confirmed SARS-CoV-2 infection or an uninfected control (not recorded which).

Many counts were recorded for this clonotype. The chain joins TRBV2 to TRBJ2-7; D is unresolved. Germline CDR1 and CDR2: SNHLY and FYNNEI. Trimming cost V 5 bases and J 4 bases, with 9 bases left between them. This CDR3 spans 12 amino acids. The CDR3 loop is CASSFDGYEQYF. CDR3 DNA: TGTGCCAGCAGTTTCGACGGGTACGAGCAGTACTTC.

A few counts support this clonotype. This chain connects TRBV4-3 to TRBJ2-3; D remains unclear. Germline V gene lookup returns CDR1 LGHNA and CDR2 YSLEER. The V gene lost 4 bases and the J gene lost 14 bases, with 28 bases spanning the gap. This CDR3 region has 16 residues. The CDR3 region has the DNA TGCGCCAGCAGCCGCCTCAGCCAAGATCCGAAGTCCAGTAGGTATTTT. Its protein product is CASSRLSQDPKSSRYF.

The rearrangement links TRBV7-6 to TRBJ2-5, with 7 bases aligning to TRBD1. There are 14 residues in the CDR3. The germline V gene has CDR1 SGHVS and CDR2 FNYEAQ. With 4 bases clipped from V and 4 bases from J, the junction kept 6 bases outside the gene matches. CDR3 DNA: TGTGCCAGCAGCTCGAATACAGGGGTAGAGACCCAGTACTTC. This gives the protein CASSSNTGVETQYF. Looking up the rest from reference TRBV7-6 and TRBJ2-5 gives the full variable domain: GAGVSQSPRYKVTKRGQDVALRCDPISGHVSLYWYRQALGQGPEFLTYFNYEAQQDKSGLPNDRFSAERPEGSISTLTIQRTEQRDSAMYRCASSSNTGVETQYFGPGTRLLVL.

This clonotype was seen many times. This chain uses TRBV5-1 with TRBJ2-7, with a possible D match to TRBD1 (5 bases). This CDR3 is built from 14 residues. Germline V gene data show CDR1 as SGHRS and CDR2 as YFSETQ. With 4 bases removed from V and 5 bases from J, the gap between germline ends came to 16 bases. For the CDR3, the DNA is TGCGCCAGCAGCCTGGGGCGGCCCTTCAACGAGCAGTACTTC. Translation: CASSLGRPFNEQYF.

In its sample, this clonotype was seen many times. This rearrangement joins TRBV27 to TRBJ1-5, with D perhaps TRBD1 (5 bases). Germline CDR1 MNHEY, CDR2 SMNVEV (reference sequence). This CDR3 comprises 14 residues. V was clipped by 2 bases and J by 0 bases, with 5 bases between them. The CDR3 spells CASSLTGSNQPQHF. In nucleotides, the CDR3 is TGTGCCAGCAGTTTAACAGGTAGCAATCAGCCCCAGCATTTT.

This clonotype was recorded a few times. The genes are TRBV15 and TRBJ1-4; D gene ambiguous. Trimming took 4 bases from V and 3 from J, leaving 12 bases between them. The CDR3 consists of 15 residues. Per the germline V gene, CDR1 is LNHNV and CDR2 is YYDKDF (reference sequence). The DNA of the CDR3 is TGTGCCACCAGCAAAGACCGCTTAGCTAATGAAAAACTGTTTTTT. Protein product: CATSKDRLANEKLFF.

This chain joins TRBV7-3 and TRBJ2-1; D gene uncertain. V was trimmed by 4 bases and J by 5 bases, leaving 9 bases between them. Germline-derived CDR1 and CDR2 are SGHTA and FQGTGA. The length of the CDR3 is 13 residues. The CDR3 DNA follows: TGTGCCAGCAGCTCCTTTAACCACAATGAGCAGTTCTTC. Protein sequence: CASSSFNHNEQFF. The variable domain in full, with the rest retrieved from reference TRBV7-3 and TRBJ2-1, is GAGVSQTPSNKVTEKGKYVELRCDPISGHTALYWYRQSLGQGPEFLIYFQGTGAADDSGLPNDRFFAVRPEGSVSTLKIQRTERGDSAVYLCASSSFNHNEQFFGPGTRLTVL.

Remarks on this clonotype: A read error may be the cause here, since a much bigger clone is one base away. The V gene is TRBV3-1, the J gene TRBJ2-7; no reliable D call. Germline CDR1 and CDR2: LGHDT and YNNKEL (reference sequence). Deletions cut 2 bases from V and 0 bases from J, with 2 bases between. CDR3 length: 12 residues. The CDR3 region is CASSQYSYEQYF. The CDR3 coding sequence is TGTGCCAGCAGCCAATACTCCTACGAGCAGTACTTC.

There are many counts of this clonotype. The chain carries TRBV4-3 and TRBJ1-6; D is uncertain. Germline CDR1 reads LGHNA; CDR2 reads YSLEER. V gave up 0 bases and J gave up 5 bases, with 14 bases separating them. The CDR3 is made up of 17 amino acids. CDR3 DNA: TGCGCCAGCAGCCAAGATGTCGGGCAGAGAAATAATTCACCCCTCCACTTT. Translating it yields CASSQDVGQRNNSPLHF.

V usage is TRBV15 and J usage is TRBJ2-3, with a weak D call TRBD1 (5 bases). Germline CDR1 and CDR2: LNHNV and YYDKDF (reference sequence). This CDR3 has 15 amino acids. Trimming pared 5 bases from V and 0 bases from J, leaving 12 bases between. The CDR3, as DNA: TGTGCCACCAGCGGACGACAGCGTAGCACAGATACGCAGTATTTT. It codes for CATSGRQRSTDTQYF.

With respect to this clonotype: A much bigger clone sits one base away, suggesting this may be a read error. The CDR3 reads CTSSPGTSPIYEQFF. Here the CDR3 DNA reads TGTACCAGCAGCCCCGGGACTAGTCCGATTTACGAGCAGTTCTTC. V is TRBV28 and J is TRBJ2-1, with 8 bases that match TRBD2. Germline CDR1 MDHEN, CDR2 SYDVKM. The CDR3 is 15 amino acids. Full variable domain (remainder filled in from reference TRBV28 and TRBJ2-1): DVKVTQSSRYLVKRTGEKVFLECVQDMDHENMFWYRQDPGLGLRLIYFSYDVKMKEKGDIPEGYSVSREKKERFSLILESASTNQTSMYLCTSSPGTSPIYEQFFGPGTRLTVL.

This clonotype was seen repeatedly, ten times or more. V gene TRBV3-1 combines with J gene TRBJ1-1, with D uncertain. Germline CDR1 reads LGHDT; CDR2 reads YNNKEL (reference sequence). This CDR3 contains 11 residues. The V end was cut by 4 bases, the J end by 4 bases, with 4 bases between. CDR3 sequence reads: CASSRATEAFF. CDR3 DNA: TGTGCCAGCAGCCGGGCCACTGAAGCTTTCTTT.

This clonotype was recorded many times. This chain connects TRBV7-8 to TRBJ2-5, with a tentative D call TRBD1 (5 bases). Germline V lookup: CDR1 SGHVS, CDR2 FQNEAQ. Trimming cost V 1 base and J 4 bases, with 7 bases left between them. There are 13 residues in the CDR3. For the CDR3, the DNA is TGTGCCAGCAGCTTAGATAGGGGAGAGACCCAGTACTTC. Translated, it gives CASSLDRGETQYF.

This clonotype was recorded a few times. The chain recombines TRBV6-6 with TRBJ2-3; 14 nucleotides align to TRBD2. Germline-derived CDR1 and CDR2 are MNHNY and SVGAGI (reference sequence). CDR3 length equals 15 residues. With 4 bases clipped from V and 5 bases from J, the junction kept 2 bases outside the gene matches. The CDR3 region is CASSWTSGGQDTQYF. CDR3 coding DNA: TGTGCCAGCAGTTGGACTAGCGGGGGGCAAGATACGCAGTATTTT.

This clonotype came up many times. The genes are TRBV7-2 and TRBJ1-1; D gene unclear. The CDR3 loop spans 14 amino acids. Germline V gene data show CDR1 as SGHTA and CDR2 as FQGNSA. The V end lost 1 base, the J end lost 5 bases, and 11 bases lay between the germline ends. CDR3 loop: CASSLDSGRTEAFF. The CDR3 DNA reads TGTGCCAGCAGCTTAGATTCGGGGAGGACTGAAGCTTTCTTT.

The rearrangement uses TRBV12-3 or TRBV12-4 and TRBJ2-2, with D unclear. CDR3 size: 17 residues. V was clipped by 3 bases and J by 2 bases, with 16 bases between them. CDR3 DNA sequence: TGTGCCAGCAGTTTTGATTCAAGTGCCCCTAACACCGGGGAGCTGTTTTTT. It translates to CASSFDSSAPNTGELFF.

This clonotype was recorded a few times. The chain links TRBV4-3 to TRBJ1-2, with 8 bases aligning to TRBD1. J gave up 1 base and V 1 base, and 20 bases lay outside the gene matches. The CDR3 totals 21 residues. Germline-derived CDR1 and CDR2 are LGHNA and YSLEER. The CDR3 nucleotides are TGCGCCAGCAGCCAAGCCCCTCTTTATCTGGGACAGGAAGAAGATAACTATGGCTACACCTTC. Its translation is CASSQAPLYLGQEEDNYGYTF.

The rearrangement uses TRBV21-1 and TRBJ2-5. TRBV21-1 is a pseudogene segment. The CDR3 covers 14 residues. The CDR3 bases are TGTGCCAGCAGCCTTGCAGGGTACCAAGAGACCCAGTACTTC. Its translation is CASSLAGYQETQYF.

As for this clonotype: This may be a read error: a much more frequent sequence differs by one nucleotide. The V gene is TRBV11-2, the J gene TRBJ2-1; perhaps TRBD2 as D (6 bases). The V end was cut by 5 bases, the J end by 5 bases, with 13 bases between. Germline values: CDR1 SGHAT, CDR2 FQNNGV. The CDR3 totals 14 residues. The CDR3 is CASSRLVVNNEQFF. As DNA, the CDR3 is TGTGCCAGCAGCCGACTAGTGGTTAACAATGAGCAGTTCTTC.

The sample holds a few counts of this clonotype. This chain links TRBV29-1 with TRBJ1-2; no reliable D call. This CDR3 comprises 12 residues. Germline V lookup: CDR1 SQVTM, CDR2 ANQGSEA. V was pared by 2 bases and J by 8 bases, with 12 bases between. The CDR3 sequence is CSVEWAGWGYTF. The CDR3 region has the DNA TGCAGCGTTGAATGGGCAGGATGGGGCTACACCTTC.

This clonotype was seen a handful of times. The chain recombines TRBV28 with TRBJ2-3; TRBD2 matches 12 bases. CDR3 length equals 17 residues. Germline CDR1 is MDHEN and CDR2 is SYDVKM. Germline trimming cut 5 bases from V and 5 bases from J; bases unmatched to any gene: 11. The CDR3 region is CASSPHSSGGAVDTQYF. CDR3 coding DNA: TGTGCCAGCAGTCCACATTCTAGCGGGGGGGCAGTAGATACGCAGTATTTT.

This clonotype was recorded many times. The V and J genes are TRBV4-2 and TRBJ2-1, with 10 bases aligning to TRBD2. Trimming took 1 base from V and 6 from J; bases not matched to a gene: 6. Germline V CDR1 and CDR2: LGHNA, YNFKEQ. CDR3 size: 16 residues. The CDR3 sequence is CASSQVSGGAGNEQFF. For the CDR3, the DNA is TGTGCCAGCAGCCAAGTCAGCGGGGGGGCCGGCAATGAGCAGTTCTTC.

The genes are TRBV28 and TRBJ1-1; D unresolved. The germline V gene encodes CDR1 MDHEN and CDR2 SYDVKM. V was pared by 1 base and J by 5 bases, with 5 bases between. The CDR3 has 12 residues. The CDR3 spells CASSLYLTEAFF. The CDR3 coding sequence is TGTGCCAGCAGTTTATACTTGACTGAAGCTTTCTTT.

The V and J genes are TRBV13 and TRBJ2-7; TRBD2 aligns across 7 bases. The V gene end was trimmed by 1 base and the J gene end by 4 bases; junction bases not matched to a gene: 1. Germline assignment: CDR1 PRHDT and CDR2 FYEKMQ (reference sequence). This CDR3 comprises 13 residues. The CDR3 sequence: CASSLEGGYEQYF. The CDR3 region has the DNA TGTGCCAGCAGCTTAGAGGGAGGGTACGAGCAGTACTTC.

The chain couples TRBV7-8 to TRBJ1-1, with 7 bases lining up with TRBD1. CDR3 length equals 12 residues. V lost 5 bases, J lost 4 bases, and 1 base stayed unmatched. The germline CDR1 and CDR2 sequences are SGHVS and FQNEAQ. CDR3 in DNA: TGTGCCAGCAGCCAGGGGGTCACTGAAGCTTTCTTT. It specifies CASSQGVTEAFF.